These T cell receptor beta chains were read from a single sample in a study of shared clonotypes between healthy human individuals. TCRdb's table, derived via immunoSEQ multiplex PCR, lists solely in-frame clones and lacks some. There are under 600,000 clones in the sample; around 97% occur only once, and approximately 0.057% lies in the top ten. Sequenced input: naive CD4+ T cells sorted from blood. These receptors all stem from a woman aged 25 to 45 in good health. Each CDR3 is given with its conserved first and last residue.

V: TRBV27; CDR3: CASSRTGLAGNTIYF
V: TRBV27; CDR3: CASSLSDRNPRELFF
V: TRBV2; CDR3: CASSASAPNQPQHF
V: TRBV27; CDR3: CASSRQQGYTGELFF
V: TRBV2; CDR3: CASEDRGNEKLFF
V: TRBV7-2; CDR3: CASSDRRQSSYEQYF
V: TRBV7-9; CDR3: CASSFTGMNTEAFF
V: TRBV5-1; CDR3: CASYGLAGRAGQETQYF
V: TRBV6-5; CDR3: CASRKAGGPDEQYF
V: TRBV28; CDR3: CASSFGTGGVYGYTF
V: TRBV6-6; CDR3: CASSRQFDGYYGYTF
V: TRBV4-2; CDR3: CASSQTLAGGPDEQYF
V: TRBV11-3; CDR3: CASSSDSGSSYNEQFF
V: TRBV30; CDR3: CAWMSAGVGETQYF
V: TRBV9; CDR3: CASSVGRGAANEKLFF
V: TRBV28; CDR3: CASRLGLAAGTDTQYF
V: TRBV28; CDR3: CASSLPYLDRGPGNTIYF
V: TRBV5-1; CDR3: CASSRRETGELFF
V: TRBV9; CDR3: CASSVGGTDTQYF
V: TRBV5-1; CDR3: CASSLRQTYNEQFF
V: TRBV2; CDR3: CASNTGVETKNIQYF
V: TRBV5-6; CDR3: CASSLSGSEKLFF
V: TRBV7-2; CDR3: CASSLQLKFRDRDAIQAFF
V: TRBV7-8; CDR3: CASSLVRDTYTF
V: TRBV29-1; CDR3: CSVNGPTTDTQYF
V: TRBV29-1; CDR3: CSVEDSGVTEAFF
V: TRBV28; CDR3: CASSSPGQPTVFTEAFF
V: TRBV7-9; CDR3: CASTSRGAGGSSYNEQFF
V: TRBV5-4; CDR3: CASSMPGETQYF
V: TRBV25-1; CDR3: CASSEFSRSWQETQYF
V: TRBV28; CDR3: CASSRVRGNTGELFF
V: TRBV28; CDR3: CASSPSSSGGAYEQYF
V: TRBV27; CDR3: CASRGGTGYEQYF
V: TRBV7-9; CDR3: CASSHRRGGNTGELFF
V: TRBV7-9; CDR3: CASSLGGSRYEAFF
V: TRBV7-9; CDR3: CASSFRTGRNTEAFF
V: TRBV11-3; CDR3: CASSLPRASYNEQFF
V: TRBV7-2; CDR3: CASSLGDQPQHF
V: TRBV19; CDR3: CASSMPGTGTRWQYF
V: TRBV7-9; CDR3: CASSLDGHSGANVLTF
V: TRBV11-2; CDR3: CASSRDYNTGELFF
V: TRBV28; CDR3: CASKGTRNTGELFF
V: TRBV27; CDR3: CASIPSWRGGQETQYF